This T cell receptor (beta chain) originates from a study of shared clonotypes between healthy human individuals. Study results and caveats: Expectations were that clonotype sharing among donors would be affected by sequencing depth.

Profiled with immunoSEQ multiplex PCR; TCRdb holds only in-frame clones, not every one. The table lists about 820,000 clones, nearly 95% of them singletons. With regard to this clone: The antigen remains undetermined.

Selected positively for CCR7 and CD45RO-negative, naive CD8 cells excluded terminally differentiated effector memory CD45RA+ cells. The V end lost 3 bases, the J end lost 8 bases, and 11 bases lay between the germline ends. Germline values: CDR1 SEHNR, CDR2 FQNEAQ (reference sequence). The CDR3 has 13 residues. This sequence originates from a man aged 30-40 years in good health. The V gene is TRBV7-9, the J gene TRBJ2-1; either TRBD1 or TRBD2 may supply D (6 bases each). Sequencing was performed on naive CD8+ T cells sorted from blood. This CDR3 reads CASSLWGADEQFF. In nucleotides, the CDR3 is TGTGCCAGCAGCTTGTGGGGGGCCGATGAGCAGTTCTTC.